This TCR beta chain was sequenced in a study of T cell clonality in common variable immunodeficiency. Germline lookup yields CDR1 GTSNPN and CDR2 SVGIG (reference sequence). The CDR3 sequence is 12 residues long. The protocol was immunoSEQ multiplex PCR, while the TCRdb copy is restricted to in-frame clones and leaves out a portion. This sample has 25,000 to 35,000 clones and no singletons, with 4.5% in the ten largest. In this sample, this clone turned up a few times. The read terminates 3 residues ahead of where the CDR3 ends, so the germline J gene completes it. This receptor was identified in a person aged 18 to 69 in good health. Sequencing was carried out using peripheral blood mononuclear cells. The chain links TRBV30 to TRBJ1-2, with D unclear. This CDR3 reads CAWVRGYNDYTF. The part of the CDR3 DNA that was read is TGTGCCTGGGTCCGGGGTTACAATGAC.